Shown below are 11 T cell receptor beta chains from a single sample sequenced in a study of T cell responses to AZD1222 COVID-19 vaccine. Profiled with immunoSEQ multiplex PCR; TCRdb holds only in-frame clones, not every one. The profile shows more than 85,000 clones, approximately 90% of them singletons. Sequences were derived from peripheral blood, sampled on day 0 of AZD1222 vaccination. All receptors derive from an adult in good health.

Only a few counts were recorded for this clone. Other DNA sequences in the sample encode the same CDR3. The rearrangement joins TRBV7-2 to TRBJ1-1, with a weak D call TRBD1 (6 bases). The CDR3 is 14 amino acids. V was trimmed by 3 bases and J by 4 bases, leaving 12 bases between them. Germline-derived CDR1 and CDR2 are SGHTA and FQGNSA. The CDR3, as DNA: TGTGCCAGCAGCTTGGCAGGGGTGGGCACTGAAGCTTTCTTT. This translates into CASSLAGVGTEAFF. Full variable domain (outside the CDR3, taken from reference TRBV7-2 and TRBJ1-1): GAGVSQSPSNKVTEKGKDVELRCDPISGHTALYWYRQSLGQGLEFLIYFQGNSAPDKSGLPSDRFSAERTGGSVSTLTIQRTQQEDSAVYLCASSLAGVGTEAFFGQGTRLTVV.

This clone came up once. The chain links TRBV5-6 to TRBJ2-1; a weak D match, TRBD1 (5 bases). From germline, CDR1 is SGHDT and CDR2 YYEEEE. The CDR3 sequence is 15 residues long. V was clipped by 4 bases and J by 8 bases, with 19 bases between them. CDR3 coding DNA: TGTGCCAGCAGCACCGGCCCCACAGGTGTGGATGAGCAGTTCTTC. It yields the protein CASSTGPTGVDEQFF.

V and J are TRBV27 and TRBJ1-3; 9 nucleotides align to TRBD1. This CDR3 has 17 amino acids. V dropped 6 bases and J dropped 3; count of bases not matched to a gene: 12. The germline gives CDR1 MNHEY, CDR2 SMNVEV (reference sequence). In DNA form, the CDR3 reads TGTGCCAGCAGCCCGACCTCGACAGGGGGATTTGGAAACACCATATATTTT. Translating gives CASSPTSTGGFGNTIYF.

This chain joins TRBV13 and TRBJ2-7; D perhaps matches TRBD1 (5 bases). This CDR3 is 14 amino acids long. The V gene's germline CDR1 is PRHDT and CDR2 FYEKMQ (reference sequence). V was pared by 3 bases and J by 2 bases, with 11 bases between. The CDR3 DNA follows: TGTGCCAGCAGCTTCAGGGTCTCCCCCTACGAGCAGTACTTC. Translated, it gives CASSFRVSPYEQYF.

J is TRBJ2-7 and V is TRBV27; 13 bases line up with TRBD2. The J segment lost 7 bases and the V segment lost 0 bases, leaving 12 bases of the junction unmatched. The CDR3 extends over 18 amino acids. Germline V lookup: CDR1 MNHEY, CDR2 SMNVEV (reference sequence). In DNA form, the CDR3 reads TGTGCCAGCAGTTTATCCCGCAGGACTAGCGGGAGAATATGGGAGCAGTACTTC. Its translation: CASSLSRRTSGRIWEQYF.

J is TRBJ2-5 and V is TRBV7-3; 15 bases are a match to TRBD2. CDR1 SGHTA and CDR2 FQGTGA come from the germline V gene. The CDR3 loop spans 17 amino acids. V lost 5 bases and J lost 5; bases outside the gene matches: 9. The CDR3 DNA is TGTGCCAGCAGCCAACCGGGACTAGCGGGGGGTATGGAGACCCAGTACTTC. This codes for CASSQPGLAGGMETQYF.

The chain combines TRBV10-3 with TRBJ1-4; D is undetermined. From germline, CDR1 is ENHRY and CDR2 SYGVKD. The CDR3 is made up of 14 amino acids. V lost 3 bases and J lost 8, with 13 bases in between. In nucleotides, the CDR3 is TGTGCCATCAGTGATATTGACGGTTTAGAAAAACTGTTTTTT. It is translated as CAISDIDGLEKLFF.

The J gene is TRBJ1-1, the V gene TRBV2; no clear D gene. Germline CDR1 SNHLY, CDR2 FYNNEI. The V and J ends lost 2 bases and 0 bases respectively, with 10 bases between them. This CDR3 spans 15 amino acids. In nucleotides, the CDR3 is TGTGCCAGCAGTGAACCCGGACGGATGAACACTGAAGCTTTCTTT. Protein sequence: CASSEPGRMNTEAFF. The full variable domain, with the rest looked up from reference TRBV2 and TRBJ1-1, is EPEVTQTPSHQVTQMGQEVILRCVPISNHLYFYWYRQILGQKVEFLVSFYNNEISEKSEIFDDQFSVERPDGSNFTLKIRSTKLEDSAMYFCASSEPGRMNTEAFFGQGTRLTVV.

This CDR3 reads CASSEREVTGELFF. The CDR3 nucleotides are TGCGCCAGCAGTGAGCGGGAGGTCACCGGGGAGCTGTTTTTT. The chain employs TRBV5-1 and TRBJ2-2; 9 nucleotides match TRBD2. The CDR3 covers 14 residues. Unmatched junction bases numbered 3, after V lost 5 bases and J lost 4 bases. In germline, CDR1 is SGHRS, CDR2 YFSETQ.

This chain joins TRBV6-5 and TRBJ1-1; the match to TRBD1 covers 8 bases. This CDR3 has 14 residues. Germline V gives CDR1 MNHEY, CDR2 SVGAGI. J gave up 10 bases and V 0 bases, and 7 bases lay outside the gene matches. CDR3 protein: CASSYSRTGFGAFF. CDR3 DNA: TGTGCCAGCAGTTACTCCCGGACAGGGTTCGGAGCTTTCTTT.

The V call is TRBV7-2, the J call TRBJ2-4, with TRBD2 matching 11 bases. The CDR3 spans 15 residues. With 4 bases clipped from V and 9 bases from J, the junction kept 8 bases outside the gene matches. Germline V gene data show CDR1 as SGHTA and CDR2 as FQGNSA. Here the CDR3 reads CASSSGPLAGAIQYF. As DNA, the CDR3 is TGTGCCAGCAGCTCCGGACCACTAGCGGGGGCCATTCAGTACTTC.